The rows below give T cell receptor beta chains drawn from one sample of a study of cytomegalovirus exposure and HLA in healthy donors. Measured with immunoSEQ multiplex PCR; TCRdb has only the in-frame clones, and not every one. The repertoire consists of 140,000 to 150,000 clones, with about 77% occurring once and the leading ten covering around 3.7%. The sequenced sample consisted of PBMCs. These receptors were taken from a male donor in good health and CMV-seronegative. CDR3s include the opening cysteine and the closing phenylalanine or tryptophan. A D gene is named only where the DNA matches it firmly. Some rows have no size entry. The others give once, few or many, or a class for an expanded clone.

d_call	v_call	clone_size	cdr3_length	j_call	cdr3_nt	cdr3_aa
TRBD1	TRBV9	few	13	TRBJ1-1	TGTGCCAGCAGCGTACAGGGGGCGCGTAGAGCTTTCTTT	CASSVQGARRAFF
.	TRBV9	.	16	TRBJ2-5	TGTGCCAGCAGCTTCTCCGGGACGGGAGAAAAAGAGACCCAGTACTTC	CASSFSGTGEKETQYF
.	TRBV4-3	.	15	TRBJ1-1	TGCGCCAGCAGCCAAGATCAGGGTAGGAACACTGAAGCTTTCTTT	CASSQDQGRNTEAFF
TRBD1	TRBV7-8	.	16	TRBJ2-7	TGTGCCAGCAGCTTCTATCCGGGACAGGATTCCTACGAGCAGTACTTC	CASSFYPGQDSYEQYF
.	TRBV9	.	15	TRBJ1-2	TGTGCCAGCAGCGTAGAGGCAGGGAAGAGGAATGGCTACACCTTC	CASSVEAGKRNGYTF
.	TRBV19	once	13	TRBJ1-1	TGTGCCAGTTCGCAGTATCCGAACACTGAAGCTTTCTTT	CASSQYPNTEAFF
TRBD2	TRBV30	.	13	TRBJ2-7	TGTGCCTGGACGGGAGGGGGTAACTACGAGCAGTACTTC	CAWTGGGNYEQYF
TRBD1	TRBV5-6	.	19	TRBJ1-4	TGTGCCAGCAGCGTGCGCCCCGGGACAGGGAGGAGGAAGGACGAAAAACTGTTTTTT	CASSVRPGTGRRKDEKLFF
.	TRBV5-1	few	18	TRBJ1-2	TGCGCCAGCAGCTTGGTAGGTCAGGGCCTCAGAGAGTCAGATGGCTACACCTTC	CASSLVGQGLRESDGYTF
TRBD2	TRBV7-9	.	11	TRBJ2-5	TGTGCCAGCAACACTGGGGCGGGAGAGGACTTC	CASNTGAGEDF
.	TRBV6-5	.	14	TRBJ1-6	TGTGCCAGCAGAAACACAGGGAATAATTCACCCCTCCACTTT	CASRNTGNNSPLHF
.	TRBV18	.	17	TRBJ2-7	TGTGCCAGCTCAGGTGGTTCGTACGGGACAACTACCTACGAGCAGTACTTC	CASSGGSYGTTTYEQYF
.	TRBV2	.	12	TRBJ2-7	TGTGCCAGCACTGGGCACTCCTACGAGCAGTACTTC	CASTGHSYEQYF
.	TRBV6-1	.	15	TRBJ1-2	TGTGCCAGTAAGGACCAGGGGAGTTATAACTATGGCTACACCTTC	CASKDQGSYNYGYTF
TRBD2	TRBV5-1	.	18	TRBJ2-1	TGCGCCAGCAGTTACTATCCGGGACTAGCGGGTCCAGGTAATGAGCAGTTCTTC	CASSYYPGLAGPGNEQFF
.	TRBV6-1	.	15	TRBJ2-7	TGTGCCAGCAGTGAGGCCTTTGGGGACTTCTACGAGCAGTACTTC	CASSEAFGDFYEQYF
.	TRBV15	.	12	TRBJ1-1	TGTGCCACCAGCAGGGGCCTCCCTATGGCTTTCTTT	CATSRGLPMAFF
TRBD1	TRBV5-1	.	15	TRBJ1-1	TGCGCCAGCAGCTTGGCCGGGACAGGGAGGACTGAAGCTTTCTTT	CASSLAGTGRTEAFF
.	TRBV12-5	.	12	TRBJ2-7	TGTGCTAGTGGTTTGGACGGGGGCGAGCAGTACTTC	CASGLDGGEQYF
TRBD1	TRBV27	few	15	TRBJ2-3	TGTGCCAGCATTGATGGGACAGGGTTTTCGAATACGCAGTATTTT	CASIDGTGFSNTQYF
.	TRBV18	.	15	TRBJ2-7	TGTGCCAGCTCACCAGGCGGGGGCACCTTGGACGAGCAGTACTTC	CASSPGGGTLDEQYF
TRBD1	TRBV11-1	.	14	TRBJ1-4	TGTGCCAGCAGCTTAACAGGGGGCGCCGAAAAACTGTTTTTT	CASSLTGGAEKLFF
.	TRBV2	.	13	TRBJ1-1	TGTGCCAGCAGTGTAGTAGAGCTCACTGAAGCTTTCTTT	CASSVVELTEAFF
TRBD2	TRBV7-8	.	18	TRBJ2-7	TGTGCCAGCAGCTTAAATCGGCTCCCTAGCGGGAGGAAGTACGAGCAGTACTTC	CASSLNRLPSGRKYEQYF
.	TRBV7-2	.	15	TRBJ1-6	TGTGCCAGCAGCTTAGGGGTCCCAGGGGTGTCACCCCTCCACTTT	CASSLGVPGVSPLHF
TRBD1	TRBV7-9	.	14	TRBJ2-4	TGTGCCAGCAGCTTAGGACAGGGGACAAACATTCAGTACTTC	CASSLGQGTNIQYF
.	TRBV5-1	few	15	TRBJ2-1	TGCGCCAGCAGCTTGGGAGCGGTAGACTACAATGAGCAGTTCTTC	CASSLGAVDYNEQFF
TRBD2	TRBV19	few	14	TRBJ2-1	TGTGCCAGTAGCCTAGCGGACTCCTACAATGAGCAGTTCTTC	CASSLADSYNEQFF
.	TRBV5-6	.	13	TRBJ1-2	TGTGCCAGCAGCTTGACAGGGTTCGATGGCTACACCTTC	CASSLTGFDGYTF
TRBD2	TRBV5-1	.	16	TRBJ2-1	TGCGCCAGCAGCTTTCTTAGCGGGGGGGCTTACAATGAGCAGTTCTTC	CASSFLSGGAYNEQFF
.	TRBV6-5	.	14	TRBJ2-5	TGTGCCAGCGTGCCCGGGGTGGGGCAAGAGACCCAGTACTTC	CASVPGVGQETQYF
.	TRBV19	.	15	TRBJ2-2	TGTGCCAGTAGTACCATCAGATTAAACACCGGGGAGCTGTTTTTT	CASSTIRLNTGELFF
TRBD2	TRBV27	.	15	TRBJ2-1	TGTGCCAGCACCACGACAGCGGGAGTAGGCAATGAGCAGTTCTTC	CASTTTAGVGNEQFF
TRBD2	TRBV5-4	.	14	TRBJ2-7	TGTGCCAGCAGCTTTAGCGGGGACAAGCGCGAGCAGTACTTC	CASSFSGDKREQYF
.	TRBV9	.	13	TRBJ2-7	TGTGCCAGCAGCGTAGCCTCCGGGGACGAGCAGTACTTC	CASSVASGDEQYF
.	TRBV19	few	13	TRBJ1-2	TGTGCCAGTAGTATAACAGAAAACTATGGCTACACCTTC	CASSITENYGYTF
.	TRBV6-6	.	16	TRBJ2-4	TGTGCCAGCAGTTCACAGGGGGGGTTAGCCAAAAACAGTCAGTACTTC	CASSSQGGLAKNSQYF
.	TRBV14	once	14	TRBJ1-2	TGTGCCAGCAGCCGTCTCTCAGCTAACTATGGCTACACCTTC	CASSRLSANYGYTF
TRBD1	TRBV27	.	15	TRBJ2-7	TGTGCCAGCAGTGCCAGAACCCAGGGGGCTAGCGAGCAGTACTTC	CASSARTQGASEQYF
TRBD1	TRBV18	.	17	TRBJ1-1	TGTGCCAGCTCACCACTTCGGACAGGGGGTATGAACACTGAAGCTTTCTTT	CASSPLRTGGMNTEAFF
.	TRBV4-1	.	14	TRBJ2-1	TGCGCCAGCAGCCAAGTGGGGGGTCACAATGAGCAGTTCTTC	CASSQVGGHNEQFF
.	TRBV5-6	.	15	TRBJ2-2	TGTGCCAGCAGCTTGGTCTTACAGGACACCGGGGAGCTGTTTTTT	CASSLVLQDTGELFF
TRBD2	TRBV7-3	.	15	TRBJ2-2	TGTGCCAGCAGCCCTAGCGGGAGGAACACCGGGGAGCTGTTTTTT	CASSPSGRNTGELFF
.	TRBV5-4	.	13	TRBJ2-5	TGTGCGACCGGAGGGGGCATCGGCGAGACCCAGTACTTC	CATGGGIGETQYF
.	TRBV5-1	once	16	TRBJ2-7	TGCGCCAGCAGCTCCTGGGGGGAGGGGACAAGGTACGAGCAGTACTTC	CASSSWGEGTRYEQYF
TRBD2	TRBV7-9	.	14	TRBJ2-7	TGTGCCAGCAGCGTAGCGGGAGCCGCCTACGAGCAGTACTTC	CASSVAGAAYEQYF
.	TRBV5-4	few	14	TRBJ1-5	TGTGCCAGCAGCTTGGCAGGGTTCAATCAGCCCCAGCATTTT	CASSLAGFNQPQHF
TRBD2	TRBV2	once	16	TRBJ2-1	TGTGCCAGCAGAGGGACTAGCGGGAGGGTTTACAATGAGCAGTTCTTC	CASRGTSGRVYNEQFF
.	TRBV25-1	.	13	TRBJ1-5	TGTGCCAGCAGTGAAGGGGGGAATCAGCCCCAGCATTTT	CASSEGGNQPQHF
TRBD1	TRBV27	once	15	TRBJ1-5	TGTGCCAGCAGCTCAGACAGGGGAAGCAATCAGCCCCAGCATTTT	CASSSDRGSNQPQHF
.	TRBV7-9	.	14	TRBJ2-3	TGTGCCAGCAGCTTACCCCTTATGACAGATACGCAGTATTTT	CASSLPLMTDTQYF
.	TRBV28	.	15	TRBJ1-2	TGTGCCAGCAGTTTAGTAGGGACGGGAGACTATGGCTACACCTTC	CASSLVGTGDYGYTF
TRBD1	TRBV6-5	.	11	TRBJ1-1	TGTGCCAGCAGTAGTGGGACAGGGATTATCTTT	CASSSGTGIIF
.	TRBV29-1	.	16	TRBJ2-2	TGCAGCGTTGAAGATATGGGGGCATGGAACACCGGGGAGCTGTTTTTT	CSVEDMGAWNTGELFF